The T cell receptor beta chain described here comes from a study of shared clonotypes between healthy human individuals (dated by TCRdb to 2018 to 2020). For the wider study: Two women and a few men aged 18 to 49 years were included in the cohort. Leukapheresis yielded between about 0.85 and 9.5 billion PBMCs per donor. Per donor, three plates each were used for CD4 naive and CD4 memory, two for CD8 naive, and one for CD8 memory. To estimate repertoire size and how much clonotypes are shared between individuals, the study performed deep sequencing of blood TCR repertoires from a few healthy adults. To increase sequencing depth and limit assay-specific biases, TCR repertoire library preparation and sequencing were carried out by different laboratories using diverse techniques.

Using the deep immunoSEQ assay, multiplex PCR amplified TCR CDR3 regions from genomic DNA. Extracted genomic DNA from each cell subset was spread evenly across all wells of several immunoSEQ 96-well plates, with each plate serving as a replicate. For sorted subsets, roughly 190 ng of genomic DNA, equivalent to tens of thousands of T cell genomes, went into each replicate PCR. Purified libraries were measured with a Qubit 3.0 fluorometer, size-checked on a Bioanalyzer 2100, and measured again with the KAPA Library Quantification kit. A separate single-read 150-cycle Illumina NextSeq 550 flow cell was used to sequence each immunoSEQ 96-well plate. The source study handled its data this way. Because the immunoSEQ output included only junctional sequences and no quality scores, the filtering could not be the same as the filtering used for full-length reads. Sequences were annotated with PyIR, a Python wrapper for IgBLAST v1.9, and V/J genes and CDR3 were assigned using IMGT germline references. Any read was removed if the V/J assignment was weak (E-value above 1e-6), the CDR3 was missing, or the read contained stop codons, out-of-frame junctions, or ambiguous translated residues. V3J clonotypes were defined as sequences sharing the same inferred V gene, J gene, and CDR3 amino acid sequence. To compute the percentage overlap between repertoires, the number of shared unique clonotypes was divided by the size of the smaller repertoire. RTK rarefaction, the Chao1 estimator, and Recon v2.1 estimates of unobserved clonotypes were used to assess repertoire richness. Generation probabilities were computed with OLGA for all TCRbeta clonotypes obtained by the gDNA method from four donors. The table was pulled from immuneACCESS by TCRdb, which kept in-frame rearrangements only. Such tables lose some clones; where checked, under half of the loss comes from unresolved V genes, and the rest has no known cause. The V and J calls and the clone size are those of that table, but D and trimming were determined from the DNA. The sample table holds some 900,000 clones, of which around three quarters were seen once. Around 1.4% of the sample rests with the top ten.

The donors were healthy, HIV-negative adults who had no recently reported acute infections or vaccinations. Only Caucasian adults living in Nashville, Tennessee, USA were represented among the donors. CD4+ T cells were enriched by magnetic negative selection; naive cells were then positively selected on CD45RA, and the negative fraction formed the memory subset. Blood was obtained by leukapheresis, after which PBMCs were separated by Ficoll-Histopaque density gradient centrifugation and cryopreserved in liquid nitrogen vapor phase. Purity and quantity of every magnetically sorted T cell population were checked by analytical flow cytometry. Genomic DNA was isolated from every sorted fraction and measured by UV absorbance on a Nanodrop 2000c. Note on this clone: Its binding antigen is unknown. Per-nucleotide qualities are absent, and no much larger clonotype sits a single base away.

Study-wide conclusions, independent of this receptor: Estimated clonotype richness was generally larger for naive than for memory subsets. Sampling was limited to blood, and TCR repertoires in tissue likely differ from TCR repertoires in blood. Based on pairwise subsampling, the degree of clonotype sharing among donors was expected to be affected by sequencing depth. The small number of donors limited the genetic and exposure-history diversity represented. Across a handful of donors, approximately 4.9% of naive CD4, 3% to 3.5% of naive CD8, 2.3% of memory CD4, and roughly 0.4% of memory CD8 clonotypes were shared. Incomplete sequencing was indicated by rarefaction of sorted-subset datasets, despite the large sequencing depth. Compared with non-shared clonotypes, clonotypes shared by all four sorted-subset donors had higher generation probabilities.

The sample comprised memory CD4+ T cells sorted from blood. The sample's cell subset or site label, decoded: CD45RA-negative fraction. The source is a man between 18 and 29 years old in good health.

For the CDR3, the sequence is CASNIGTSVTYEQYF. The DNA sequence reads TGTGCCAGCAACATAGGGACTAGCGTCACCTACGAGCAGTACTTC. The chain links TRBV6-6 with TRBJ2-7; the junction holds 10 bases that match TRBD2. CDR1 and CDR2, looked up from the germline V gene (reference sequence), are MNHNY and SVGAGI. The CDR3 runs 15 residues from the cysteine to the phenylalanine. Here the CDR3 DNA is all that survives: 45 bases in frame from base 1. V has 7 bases trimmed and J has 2 bases trimmed; junction bases matching no gene number 8.